Each of the 10 T cell receptor beta chains below was sequenced from the same sample in a study of early T cells in non-severe SARS-CoV-2 infection. TCRdb used MiXCR to reprocess the 5' RACE reads, holding one entry per CDR3 protein. The data contain about 56,000 distinct CDR3 sequences, about 15% of them singletons. The starting material was whole blood, obtained at baseline. These receptors were collected from an adult who was a healthcare worker with PCR-confirmed SARS-CoV-2 infection or an uninfected control (not recorded which).

V and J are TRBV6-6 and TRBJ2-7; TRBD2 matches 10 bases. Germline V gene sequence: CDR1 MNHNY, CDR2 SVGAGI (reference sequence). After removal of 5 bases from V and 0 bases from J, the junction contained 4 bases not matched to a gene. The CDR3 is 15 residues long. Here the CDR3 DNA reads TGTGCCAGCAGTGCCGGGACTAGCGCCTCCTACGAGCAGTACTTC. Residues: CASSAGTSASYEQYF.

This rearrangement joins TRBV20-1 to TRBJ2-3; D gene uncertain. The V gene's germline CDR1 is DFQATT and CDR2 SNEGSKA (reference sequence). The V end was cut by 0 bases, the J end by 6 bases, with 10 bases between. The CDR3 sequence is 13 residues long. The CDR3 DNA is TGCAGTGCTAGAGATCCTTTTTCTGATACGCAGTATTTT. Translated, it gives CSARDPFSDTQYF.

This clonotype has more than one count but fewer than ten. The J gene is TRBJ2-3, the V gene TRBV7-6; D not certain. With 7 bases removed from V and 6 bases from J, the gap between germline ends came to 14 bases. CDR1 is SGHVS and CDR2 is FNYEAQ in the germline V gene. The CDR3 sequence is 13 residues long. The CDR3 sequence is CASTLRAGDTQYF. The CDR3 DNA follows: TGTGCCAGCACCCTCCGAGCCGGGGATACGCAGTATTTT.

The chain is built from TRBV18 and TRBJ2-7, with 8 bases that match TRBD1. The CDR3 length is 14 residues. The ends lost 2 bases at V and 7 bases at J; junction bases unmatched: 7. Germline loops: CDR1 KGHSH, CDR2 LQKENI. The CDR3 reads CASSPSQGAREQYF. The CDR3 coding sequence is TGTGCCAGCTCACCATCTCAGGGGGCGCGAGAGCAGTACTTC.

This sequence joins TRBV3-2 and TRBJ1-1; TRBD1 is taken as the D call from the table, unchecked against the DNA. TRBV3-2 has pseudogene status. The CDR3 spans 18 residues. DNA of the CDR3: TGTGCCAGCAGCCCTCATCTGGACAGGGGGCGCGAGAACACTGAAGCTTTCTTT. It specifies CASSPHLDRGRENTEAFF.

This clonotype has a count of ten or more. The gene calls are TRBV10-3 and TRBJ2-1; D gene unclear. V was pared by 3 bases and J by 8 bases, with 14 bases between. The CDR3 consists of 14 residues. Germline CDR1 ENHRY, CDR2 SYGVKD. CDR3 nucleotides: TGTGCCATCAGTGAAAGCTCCACTTTCGATGAGCAGTTCTTC. This sequence encodes CAISESSTFDEQFF.

This rearrangement joins TRBV29-1 to TRBJ2-7; TRBD1 might be the D (5 bases). The CDR3 has 12 amino acids. V lost 4 bases and J 0 bases, leaving 7 bases between the germline ends. The V gene's germline CDR1 is SQVTM and CDR2 ANQGSEA. This CDR3 reads CSVGDSSYEQYF. CDR3 DNA: TGCAGCGTTGGCGACAGCTCCTACGAGCAGTACTTC.

This clonotype was picked up many times. J is TRBJ2-7 and V is TRBV20-1; 9 nucleotides agree with TRBD2. This CDR3 is 13 amino acids long. The V segment lost 6 bases and the J segment 3 bases; nucleotides outside the gene matches: 6. Germline CDR1 is DFQATT and CDR2 is SNEGSKA (reference sequence). CDR3 DNA sequence: TGCAGTGCGCCCGGGACTAGCCGCTACGAGCAGTACTTC. It is translated as CSAPGTSRYEQYF.

To note about this clonotype: This could be a read error, since a much larger clone is one nucleotide away. This chain links TRBV7-8 with TRBJ1-4, with D unclear. The CDR3 runs to 15 residues. The ends were cut back, 5 bases at V and 9 bases at J, with 19 bases in the middle. CDR1 and CDR2 (germline): SGHVS, FQNEAQ. This chain's CDR3 is CASSIPSQRGKKLFF. CDR3 DNA sequence: TGTGCCAGCAGCATACCGTCCCAACGAGGGAAAAAACTGTTTTTT.

This clonotype has at least ten counts. The DNA of the CDR3 is TGCGCCAGCAGCCCTACGGGACTAACAACTAGCACAGATACGCAGTATTTT. This gives the protein CASSPTGLTTSTDTQYF. The rearrangement uses TRBV4-1 and TRBJ2-3; 7 nucleotides agree with TRBD2. Germline trimming cut 4 bases from V and 0 bases from J; bases unmatched to any gene: 10. CDR1 is MGHRA, CDR2 YSYEKL, per germline. CDR3 size: 17 residues.